The 25 T cell receptor beta chains reported below all come from one sample, sequenced in a study of shared clonotypes between healthy human individuals. CD8 cells classed as naive were CD45RO-negative and positively selected for CCR7, excluding terminally differentiated effector memory CD45RA+ cells. Using immunoSEQ multiplex PCR, the repertoire was profiled, and TCRdb retains in-frame clones only, with some absent. The sample lists 750,000 to 1,000,000 clones, 92% occurring once. Source material: naive CD8+ T cells sorted from blood. These receptors originate from a man aged 25-40 years in good health.

The chain recombines TRBV28 with TRBJ2-1, with D uncertain. The germline CDR1 and CDR2 sequences are MDHEN and SYDVKM. V lost 6 bases, J lost 4 bases, and 10 bases lay in between. This CDR3 region has 13 residues. The CDR3 is CASRGWGYNEQFF. CDR3 nucleotides: TGTGCCAGCAGGGGGTGGGGTTACAATGAGCAGTTCTTC.

This chain connects TRBV2 to TRBJ2-3; D is unclear. Germline values: CDR1 SNHLY, CDR2 FYNNEI. Trimming shortened V by 10 bases and J by 5 bases, and 10 bases separated the two germline ends. The CDR3 runs 11 residues. CDR3 in DNA: TGTGCCACTTGGGTCAGAGATACGCAGTATTTT. Translating it yields CATWVRDTQYF.

V gene TRBV28 combines with J gene TRBJ2-7; D ambiguous. Germline lookup yields CDR1 MDHEN and CDR2 SYDVKM. CDR3 length: 15 amino acids. V was pared by 3 bases and J by 2 bases, with 14 bases between. CDR3 protein: CASSFPSYLPYEQYF. CDR3 DNA: TGTGCCAGCAGTTTCCCATCATACCTTCCCTACGAGCAGTACTTC. Looking up the rest from reference TRBV28 and TRBJ2-7 gives the full variable domain: DVKVTQSSRYLVKRTGEKVFLECVQDMDHENMFWYRQDPGLGLRLIYFSYDVKMKEKGDIPEGYSVSREKKERFSLILESASTNQTSMYLCASSFPSYLPYEQYFGPGTRLTVT.

This chain connects TRBV9 to TRBJ2-3; perhaps D is TRBD1 or TRBD2 (6 bases each). The CDR3 contains 14 residues. Trimming stripped 4 bases from V and 6 bases from J, with 15 bases between. Germline lookup yields CDR1 SGDLS and CDR2 YYNGEE. CDR3 sequence: CASSPTGAFDTQYF. The CDR3 DNA reads as TGTGCCAGCAGCCCAACGGGGGCGTTCGATACGCAGTATTTT.

The chain employs TRBV6-1 and TRBJ2-2, with a weak D call TRBD2 (5 bases). The germline V gene has CDR1 MNHNS and CDR2 SASEGT. Trimming shortened V by 10 bases and J by 6 bases, and 15 bases separated the two germline ends. The CDR3 spans 13 residues. The CDR3 spells CAIPGSAPGELFF. The CDR3 DNA sequence: TGTGCCATTCCGGGGTCAGCGCCCGGGGAGCTGTTTTTT.

The chain joins TRBV7-8 to TRBJ2-7; weak D call: TRBD1 (5 bases). Germline V gene data show CDR1 as SGHVS and CDR2 as FQNEAQ. The CDR3 covers 15 residues. V was pared by 1 base and J by 0 bases, with 10 bases between. CDR3 coding DNA: TGTGCCAGCAGCTTAGGGGCAGGGATCTCCTACGAGCAGTACTTC. Amino acids: CASSLGAGISYEQYF.

J is TRBJ2-5 and V is TRBV5-6; unclear D gene. V shed 3 bases and J shed 6 bases, with 12 bases lying between them. The CDR3 runs to 13 residues. CDR1 SGHDT and CDR2 YYEEEE come from the germline V gene. The CDR3: CASSSLARQTQYF. The CDR3 nucleotides read TGTGCCAGCAGCTCCTTAGCCCGGCAGACCCAGTACTTC.

CDR3 nucleotide sequence: TGTGCCAGCTCACCTCCAGGGGGTCACAATGAGCAGTTCTTC. It translates to CASSPPGGHNEQFF. V and J are TRBV18 and TRBJ2-1; TRBD1 aligns across 7 bases. CDR1 and CDR2 from the germline V gene are KGHSH and LQKENI. The CDR3 runs 14 residues. V lost 3 bases to trimming and J lost 5 bases; unmatched junction nucleotides: 4.

The chain is built from TRBV7-6 and TRBJ2-3; 7 bases match TRBD1. This CDR3 spans 17 amino acids. After removal of 4 bases from V and 2 bases from J, the junction contained 12 bases not matched to a gene. Germline values: CDR1 SGHVS, CDR2 FNYEAQ. CDR3 in amino acids: CASSSGTQGFYTDTQYF. The CDR3 nucleotides are TGTGCCAGCAGCTCGGGGACACAGGGGTTTTACACAGATACGCAGTATTTT.

The rearrangement uses TRBV9 and TRBJ2-2; TRBD2 might be the D (6 bases). The V end was cut by 3 bases, the J end by 7 bases, with 19 bases between. Germline assignment: CDR1 SGDLS and CDR2 YYNGEE. The CDR3 covers 16 residues. In DNA form, the CDR3 reads TGTGCCAGCAGCGCCCCCCCGGGGGACGCGGGCGGGGAGCTGTTTTTT. Amino acids: CASSAPPGDAGGELFF. The full variable domain, in which reference TRBV9 and TRBJ2-2 provide the parts outside the CDR3, is DSGVTQTPKHLITATGQRVTLRCSPRSGDLSVYWYQQSLDQGLQFLIQYYNGEERAKGNILERFSAQQFPDLHSELNLSSLELGDSALYFCASSAPPGDAGGELFFGEGSRLTVL.

As concerns this clone: Additional DNA sequences in this sample encode the identical CDR3. The V call is TRBV11-2, the J call TRBJ2-7, with D perhaps matching TRBD2 (5 bases). The CDR3 is 14 amino acids. The V gene's germline CDR1 is SGHAT and CDR2 FQNNGV. V gave up 1 base and J gave up 2 bases, with 9 bases separating them. The CDR3 is CASSLVGSAYEQYF. CDR3 coding DNA: TGTGCCAGCAGCTTAGTTGGGAGTGCCTACGAGCAGTACTTC.

This clone has just one count. The chain employs TRBV28 and TRBJ2-7; no reliable D call. CDR1 MDHEN and CDR2 SYDVKM come from the germline V gene. Trimming removed 6 bases at V and 5 bases at J, with 5 bases between. This CDR3 is built from 10 residues. The CDR3 DNA sequence: TGTGCCAGCAGAGGGCACGAGCAGTACTTC. It encodes CASRGHEQYF.

The chain uses TRBV5-4 and TRBJ2-5, with TRBD2 identical over 9 bases. This CDR3 region has 20 residues. V lost 3 bases and J lost 3; bases outside the gene matches: 21. Germline lookup yields CDR1 SGHNT and CDR2 YYREEE (reference sequence). CDR3 residues: CASSSEGTQAGGNLEETQYF. CDR3 DNA sequence: TGTGCCAGCAGCTCGGAGGGGACTCAAGCGGGAGGTAACCTTGAAGAGACCCAGTACTTC.

The chain combines TRBV19 with TRBJ2-1, with 7 bases lining up with TRBD2. This CDR3 contains 15 residues. The germline gives CDR1 LNHDA, CDR2 SQIVND (reference sequence). The ends lost 3 bases at V and 4 bases at J; junction bases unmatched: 6. The CDR3 here is CASSIGGGDYNEQFF. CDR3 DNA sequence: TGTGCCAGTAGTATTGGCGGGGGTGATTACAATGAGCAGTTCTTC.

The chain has TRBV7-7 and TRBJ2-5, with 15 nucleotides matching TRBD2. V lost 6 bases to trimming and J lost 1 base; unmatched junction nucleotides: 12. Germline values: CDR1 SSHAT, CDR2 FNYEAQ (reference sequence). The CDR3 is 19 amino acids. CDR3 amino acids: CASSIQPGLAGGLQETQYF. CDR3 DNA: TGTGCCAGCAGTATACAGCCCGGACTAGCGGGAGGGCTCCAAGAGACCCAGTACTTC.

This chain connects TRBV28 to TRBJ2-1, with D maybe TRBD2 (6 bases). This CDR3 spans 16 amino acids. In germline, CDR1 is MDHEN, CDR2 SYDVKM. V gave up 3 bases and J gave up 0 bases, with 12 bases separating them. The CDR3 reads CASSLERASSYNEQFF. The CDR3 DNA follows: TGTGCCAGCAGTTTGGAGCGGGCGAGCTCCTACAATGAGCAGTTCTTC.

V usage is TRBV5-4 and J usage is TRBJ2-1, with D possibly matching TRBD2 (6 bases). CDR3 length: 15 residues. The V and J ends lost 1 base and 1 base respectively, with 9 bases between them. CDR1 is SGHNT and CDR2 is YYREEE in the germline V gene (reference sequence). The CDR3 DNA is TGTGCCAGCAGCTTGACGGGAGAGTCCTACAATGAGCAGTTCTTC. It codes for CASSLTGESYNEQFF. Full variable domain (outside the CDR3, taken from reference TRBV5-4 and TRBJ2-1): ETGVTQSPTHLIKTRGQQVTLRCSSQSGHNTVSWYQQALGQGPQFIFQYYREEENGRGNFPPRFSGLQFPNYSSELNVNALELDDSALYLCASSLTGESYNEQFFGPGTRLTVL.

The J gene is TRBJ1-1, the V gene TRBV28; TRBD1 is a possible D gene (6 bases). Germline values: CDR1 MDHEN, CDR2 SYDVKM. The CDR3 length is 16 residues. Trimming removed 6 bases at V and 0 bases at J, with 17 bases between. The chain's CDR3 is CASSHNRASMNTEAFF. CDR3 bases: TGTGCCAGCAGCCACAACAGGGCTTCCATGAACACTGAAGCTTTCTTT.

A remark on this clone: Other DNA sequences in the same sample also yield this CDR3. This chain links TRBV29-1 with TRBJ2-1, with 14 nucleotides matching TRBD2. Germline V CDR1 and CDR2: SQVTM, ANQGSEA. V shed 6 bases, J shed 4 bases, and the junction held 5 bases outside the gene matches. This CDR3 has 15 residues. The CDR3 sequence: CSVSGLAGAYNEQFF. The CDR3 DNA follows: TGCAGCGTATCGGGACTAGCGGGAGCTTACAATGAGCAGTTCTTC.

This clone was seen a single time. The chain is built from TRBV5-1 and TRBJ1-1; 7 bases fit TRBD1. V was pared by 8 bases and J by 1 base, with 5 bases of the junction left unmatched. The CDR3 runs to 13 residues. Germline V CDR1 and CDR2: SGHRS, YFSETQ. Here the CDR3 DNA reads TGCGCCAGTGGGGAGGGGGCGAACACTGAAGCTTTCTTT. Encoded protein: CASGEGANTEAFF.

The chain employs TRBV9 and TRBJ2-1, with 13 bases matching TRBD2. The CDR3 has 15 amino acids. Trimming at V came to 0 bases and at J to 9 bases, leaving 3 bases not matched to a gene. The germline V gene encodes CDR1 SGDLS and CDR2 YYNGEE. The CDR3: CASSVGTSGRGEQFF. DNA for the CDR3: TGTGCCAGCAGCGTAGGGACTAGCGGGAGAGGTGAGCAGTTCTTC.

The rearrangement links TRBV5-1 to TRBJ2-7; D unclear. The germline V and J ends were trimmed by 2 bases and 4 bases, with 16 bases remaining between them. CDR3 length equals 15 residues. Per the germline V gene, CDR1 is SGHRS and CDR2 is YFSETQ. CDR3 sequence: CASSFSAETSYEQYF. CDR3 in DNA: TGCGCCAGCAGCTTCAGCGCAGAGACATCTTACGAGCAGTACTTC.

The genes are TRBV9 and TRBJ2-1; 10 bases line up with TRBD2. CDR3 size: 17 residues. CDR1 is SGDLS, CDR2 YYNGEE, per germline. With 3 bases clipped from V and 6 bases from J, the junction kept 12 bases outside the gene matches. CDR3 protein: CASSATLAGVVGNEQFF. CDR3 bases: TGTGCCAGCAGCGCGACGCTAGCGGGAGTAGTTGGCAATGAGCAGTTCTTC.

The V call is TRBV5-6, the J call TRBJ2-7, with TRBD1 identical over 9 bases. Germline V lookup: CDR1 SGHDT, CDR2 YYEEEE. Trimming cost V 4 bases and J 7 bases; bases outside gene matches: 12. The CDR3 spans 15 residues. The CDR3 loop is CASSLGGDRALEQYF. The CDR3 DNA sequence: TGTGCCAGCAGCCTCGGTGGGGACAGGGCATTGGAGCAGTACTTC. Full variable domain (missing parts from reference TRBV5-6 and TRBJ2-7): DAGVTQSPTHLIKTRGQQVTLRCSPKSGHDTVSWYQQALGQGPQFIFQYYEEEERQRGNFPDRFSGHQFPNYSSELNVNALLLGDSALYLCASSLGGDRALEQYFGPGTRLTVT.

The gene calls are TRBV10-3 and TRBJ2-7; D not resolved. Deletions cut 8 bases from V and 3 bases from J, with 11 bases between. This CDR3 is 12 amino acids long. Germline CDR1 reads ENHRY; CDR2 reads SYGVKD. The CDR3 loop reads CAIGNRDYEQYF. The DNA for the CDR3 is TGTGCCATCGGGAACAGAGACTACGAGCAGTACTTC.